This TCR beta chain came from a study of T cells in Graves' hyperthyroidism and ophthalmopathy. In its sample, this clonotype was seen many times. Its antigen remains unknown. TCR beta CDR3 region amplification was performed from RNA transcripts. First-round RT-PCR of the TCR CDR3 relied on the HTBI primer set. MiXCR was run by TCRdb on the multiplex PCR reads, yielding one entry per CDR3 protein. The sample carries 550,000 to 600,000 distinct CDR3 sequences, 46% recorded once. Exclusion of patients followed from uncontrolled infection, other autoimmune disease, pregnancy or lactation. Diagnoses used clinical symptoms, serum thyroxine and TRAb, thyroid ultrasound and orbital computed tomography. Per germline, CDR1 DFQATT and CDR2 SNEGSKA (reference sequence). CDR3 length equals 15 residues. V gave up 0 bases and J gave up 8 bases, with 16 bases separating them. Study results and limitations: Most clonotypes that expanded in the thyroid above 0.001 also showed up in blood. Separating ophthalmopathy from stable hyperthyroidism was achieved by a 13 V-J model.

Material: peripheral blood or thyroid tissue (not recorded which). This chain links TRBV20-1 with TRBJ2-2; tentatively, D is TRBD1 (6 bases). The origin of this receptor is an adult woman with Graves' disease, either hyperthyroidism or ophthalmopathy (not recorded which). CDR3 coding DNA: TGCAGTGCTAGAGATTGGGACAAATCCAGGGGGGAGCTGTTTTTT. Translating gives CSARDWDKSRGELFF.